Listed here are 7 T cell receptor beta chains from one sample, sequenced in a study of long-term antiretroviral therapy in people with HIV. The immunoSEQ assay was v3.0, run at survey level. Profiling relied on immunoSEQ multiplex PCR, and the TCRdb table lists in-frame clones only, not all of them. The sample gives approximately 35,000 clones, 94% of which show up once; over 3.5% is in the top ten. Sequencing was performed on unsorted PBMCs, taken 5 to 5.5 years after starting antiretroviral therapy. The receptors were sampled from a woman in her forties or fifties with HIV.

The DNA of the CDR3 is TGTGCCAGCAGCCCTCGGAGAGTAGGGAATAGCAATCAGCCCCAGCATTTT. It codes for CASSPRRVGNSNQPQHF. The chain couples TRBV7-9 to TRBJ1-5; no clear D. V lost 5 bases and J 0 bases, leaving 17 bases between the germline ends. Germline-derived CDR1 and CDR2 are SEHNR and FQNEAQ (reference sequence). The CDR3 sequence is 17 residues long.

This chain joins TRBV6-1 and TRBJ2-5, with TRBD1 matching 8 bases. The CDR3 is made up of 13 amino acids. The germline CDR1 and CDR2 sequences are MNHNS and SASEGT. After removal of 6 bases from V and 7 bases from J, the junction contained 7 bases not matched to a gene. This CDR3 reads CASRYRGAGTQYF. The CDR3, as DNA: TGTGCCAGCAGGTACAGGGGGGCAGGGACCCAGTACTTC.

The chain uses TRBV18 and TRBJ1-3, with TRBD1 matching over 12 bases. This CDR3 region has 17 residues. Germline CDR1 and CDR2: KGHSH and LQKENI. Trimming removed 4 bases from V and 2 bases from J; junction bases left unmatched: 6. The CDR3 nucleotides are TGTGCCAGCTCACGGGGACAGGGGGCGCTTCCTGGAAACACCATATATTTT. Translated, it gives CASSRGQGALPGNTIYF.

The J gene is TRBJ1-5, the V gene TRBV7-9; D is perhaps TRBD1 (5 bases). The germline V gene encodes CDR1 SEHNR and CDR2 FQNEAQ (reference sequence). V gave up 1 base and J gave up 5 bases, with 9 bases separating them. This CDR3 has 14 residues. CDR3 protein: CASSLEGRDQPQHF. CDR3 coding DNA: TGTGCCAGCAGCTTAGAAGGCAGGGATCAGCCCCAGCATTTT.

V and J are TRBV5-8 and TRBJ2-5; D might be TRBD2 (6 bases). The CDR3 extends over 14 amino acids. The V gene's germline CDR1 is SGHTS and CDR2 YDEGEE. The ends were cut back, 0 bases at V and 0 bases at J, with 6 bases in the middle. In nucleotides, the CDR3 is TGTGCCAGCAGCTTGGGGACTAACCAAGAGACCCAGTACTTC. Encoded protein: CASSLGTNQETQYF.

The gene calls are TRBV15 and TRBJ2-7; the match to TRBD1 covers 9 bases. The V segment lost 3 bases and the J segment 1 base; nucleotides outside the gene matches: 4. Per germline, CDR1 LNHNV and CDR2 YYDKDF (reference sequence). The CDR3 sequence is 15 residues long. CDR3 DNA sequence: TGTGCCACCAGCAGGGACGGACAGGGGTCCTACGAGCAGTACTTC. Its protein is CATSRDGQGSYEQYF.

The V gene is TRBV18, the J gene TRBJ2-7; D uncertain. The germline V gene encodes CDR1 KGHSH and CDR2 LQKENI. This CDR3 is built from 14 residues. The ends were cut back, 6 bases at V and 2 bases at J, with 14 bases in the middle. The CDR3 reads CASSFGLSAYEQYF. In DNA form, the CDR3 reads TGTGCCAGCTCTTTCGGTCTATCTGCCTACGAGCAGTACTTC.